The 22 T cell receptor beta chains below were found in one sample sequenced in a study of T-cell memory formation after mild COVID-19. TCRdb itself ran the 5' RACE reads through MiXCR, one entry per CDR3 protein. The sample consists of 150,000 to 200,000 distinct CDR3 sequences, roughly 10% of them appearing once. The sequenced sample consisted of PBMCs or a T cell subset sorted from them (not recorded which). These receptors were collected from a man aged 18 to 29 who had mild COVID-19 (a few samples of this study predate the infection). Cell type and time point are not known.

This clonotype was counted only a few times. V usage is TRBV7-2 and J usage is TRBJ2-2; 7 bases are shared with TRBD1. Germline trimming cut 3 bases from V and 0 bases from J; bases unmatched to any gene: 4. The CDR3 spans 16 residues. Germline CDR1 is SGHTA and CDR2 is FQGNSA. Written as DNA, the CDR3 is TGTGCCAGCAGCTTGCAGACAGGGACGAACACCGGGGAGCTGTTTTTT. It yields the protein CASSLQTGTNTGELFF. Filled out from reference TRBV7-2 and TRBJ2-2, the complete variable domain reads GAGVSQSPSNKVTEKGKDVELRCDPISGHTALYWYRQSLGQGLEFLIYFQGNSAPDKSGLPSDRFSAERTGGSVSTLTIQRTQQEDSAVYLCASSLQTGTNTGELFFGEGSRLTVL.

The table lists this clonotype with a few counts. This rearrangement joins TRBV27 to TRBJ2-1, with 11 positions matching TRBD2. The CDR3 sequence is 15 residues long. The V segment lost 6 bases and the J segment 2 bases; nucleotides outside the gene matches: 3. Germline values: CDR1 MNHEY, CDR2 SMNVEV (reference sequence). The CDR3 coding sequence is TGTGCCAGCAGCCGGGGACTAGCGGCCTACAATGAGCAGTTCTTC. Residues: CASSRGLAAYNEQFF.

The sample holds a few counts of this clonotype. The chain uses TRBV7-3 and TRBJ2-2; D possibly uses TRBD1 or TRBD2 (5 bases each). CDR1 and CDR2 from the germline V gene are SGHTA and FQGTGA. V was clipped by 9 bases and J by 4 bases, with 12 bases between them. The CDR3 totals 13 residues. In nucleotides, the CDR3 is TGTGCCAGTGCACCAGGGACCACCGGGGAGCTGTTTTTT. This sequence encodes CASAPGTTGELFF. The complete variable domain, with remaining parts taken from reference TRBV7-3 and TRBJ2-2, reads GAGVSQTPSNKVTEKGKYVELRCDPISGHTALYWYRQSLGQGPEFLIYFQGTGAADDSGLPNDRFFAVRPEGSVSTLKIQRTERGDSAVYLCASAPGTTGELFFGEGSRLTVL.

V usage is TRBV6-5 and J usage is TRBJ2-2; D not certain. Germline loops: CDR1 MNHEY, CDR2 SVGAGI. V dropped 6 bases and J dropped 7 bases, with 15 bases sitting between them. The CDR3 contains 14 residues. The CDR3 sequence: CASSPPGLGGELFF. The CDR3 DNA follows: TGTGCCAGCAGCCCACCGGGCCTGGGCGGGGAGCTGTTTTTT.

This clonotype was seen a handful of times. The V and J genes are TRBV12-3 or TRBV12-4 and TRBJ2-1; D perhaps matches TRBD1 (5 bases). The CDR3 has 15 amino acids. V dropped 6 bases and J dropped 3 bases, with 15 bases sitting between them. DNA for the CDR3: TGTGCCAGCAGCCCTAACAGACAGAACTACAATGAGCAGTTCTTC. This encodes CASSPNRQNYNEQFF.

This clonotype was seen a handful of times. The J gene is TRBJ1-1, the V gene TRBV20-1, with 9 nucleotides matching TRBD1. Germline lookup yields CDR1 DFQATT and CDR2 SNEGSKA (reference sequence). This CDR3 region has 15 residues. V shed 0 bases and J 6 bases; nucleotides not matched to a gene: 8. The chain's CDR3 is CSARDPQGADSEAFF. CDR3 coding DNA: TGCAGTGCTAGAGACCCACAGGGGGCAGATTCTGAAGCTTTCTTT.

The rearrangement uses TRBV19 and TRBJ1-1, with 7 bases matching TRBD1. Germline-derived CDR1 and CDR2 are LNHDA and SQIVND (reference sequence). V shed 4 bases and J 7 bases; nucleotides not matched to a gene: 3. This CDR3 has 12 residues. CDR3 residues: CASSKDRHEAFF. As DNA, the CDR3 is TGTGCCAGTAGTAAGGACAGGCATGAAGCTTTCTTT.

This clonotype was counted between two and nine times. This sequence joins TRBV18 and TRBJ1-2; 7 nucleotides agree with TRBD1. J gave up 0 bases and V 8 bases, and 6 bases lay outside the gene matches. Germline V lookup: CDR1 KGHSH, CDR2 LQKENI. The CDR3 contains 14 residues. The CDR3 nucleotides read TGTGCCAGCCAGGAGGACAGGACTAACTATGGCTACACCTTC. Translating gives CASQEDRTNYGYTF.

This clonotype was counted only a few times. The chain has TRBV12-5 and TRBJ2-7; D is perhaps TRBD2 (7 bases). Trimming shortened V by 7 bases and J by 1 base, and 17 bases separated the two germline ends. Germline lookup yields CDR1 LGHNT and CDR2 FRNRAP. The CDR3 extends over 15 amino acids. The CDR3 sequence is CASVRGGAISYEQYV. In nucleotides, the CDR3 is TGTGCTAGTGTTCGTGGGGGGGCCATATCCTACGAGCAGTACGTC.

This rearrangement joins TRBV7-3 to TRBJ2-1; 8 nucleotides align to TRBD2. This CDR3 is built from 13 residues. V was clipped by 5 bases and J by 15 bases; unmatched bases: 12. Germline assignment: CDR1 SGHTA and CDR2 FQGTGA. CDR3 nucleotide sequence: TGTGCCAGCAGCCAAACCCGCCGGGGGGGGTGGTTCTTC. Translated: CASSQTRRGGWFF.

The table lists this clonotype with a few counts. This chain connects TRBV6-5 to TRBJ2-3; 11 positions agree with TRBD2. Germline CDR1 is MNHEY and CDR2 is SVGAGI. With 6 bases clipped from V and 5 bases from J, the junction kept 1 base outside the gene matches. CDR3 length: 13 residues. DNA for the CDR3: TGTGCCAGCAGGGGACTAGCGGTAGATACGCAGTATTTT. This sequence encodes CASRGLAVDTQYF.

The J gene is TRBJ2-7, the V gene TRBV7-2; D call uncertain. The V gene lost 5 bases and the J gene lost 0 bases, with 14 bases spanning the gap. CDR1 and CDR2 (germline): SGHTA, FQGNSA. CDR3 length: 15 amino acids. The CDR3 region is CASSPRAESSYEQYV. DNA of the CDR3: TGTGCCAGCAGCCCGCGAGCAGAAAGCTCCTACGAGCAGTACGTC.

This chain links TRBV6-2 or TRBV6-3 with TRBJ1-5; D gene ambiguous. This CDR3 comprises 14 residues. The germline V gene encodes CDR1 MNHEY and CDR2 SVGEGT. V was trimmed by 2 bases and J by 1 base, leaving 6 bases between them. DNA of the CDR3: TGTGCCAGCAGTTACCTGGACAGCAATCAGCCCCAGCATTTT. Encoded protein: CASSYLDSNQPQHF.

This clonotype has more than one count but fewer than ten. The rearrangement uses TRBV18 and TRBJ1-2, with TRBD1 identical over 7 bases. The germline CDR1 and CDR2 sequences are KGHSH and LQKENI. Trimming cost V 3 bases and J 7 bases; bases outside gene matches: 14. The CDR3 extends over 16 amino acids. For the CDR3, the DNA is TGTGCCAGCTCACCTCCGGGACAGATAAGAGAAAGTGGCTACACCTTC. Its translation: CASSPPGQIRESGYTF.

The rearrangement uses TRBV5-1 and TRBJ2-5; D possibly corresponds to TRBD2 (6 bases). The germline V and J ends were trimmed by 0 bases and 5 bases, with 11 bases remaining between them. Germline V lookup: CDR1 SGHRS, CDR2 YFSETQ. This CDR3 spans 14 amino acids. The DNA for the CDR3 is TGCGCCAGCAGCTTGGCCCGGGGGTCGGAGACCCAGTACTTC. Its protein product is CASSLARGSETQYF.

CDR3 loop: CASSFAGTDFGNTIYF. The CDR3 DNA sequence: TGCGCCAGCAGCTTTGCGGGGACAGATTTCGGAAACACCATATATTTT. The chain joins TRBV5-1 to TRBJ1-3, with 7 bases lining up with TRBD1. CDR3 length: 16 amino acids. The junction had 9 bases not matched to a gene; V was cut back by 2 bases and J by 4 bases. The V gene's germline CDR1 is SGHRS and CDR2 YFSETQ.

J is TRBJ2-2 and V is TRBV20-1; TRBD2 agrees at 10 bases. The CDR3 is 17 residues long. V gave up 3 bases and J gave up 5 bases; unmatched junction bases: 12. Germline V CDR1 and CDR2: DFQATT, SNEGSKA (reference sequence). The CDR3 coding sequence is TGCAGTGCTAGGTCGAGCGGGGGGGCCCGGGGGACCGGGGAGCTGTTTTTT. It yields the protein CSARSSGGARGTGELFF.

This clonotype has more than one count but fewer than ten. The chain is built from TRBV9 and TRBJ2-3; tentative D call: TRBD1 (6 bases). The germline CDR1 and CDR2 sequences are SGDLS and YYNGEE. With 0 bases removed from V and 0 bases from J, the gap between germline ends came to 14 bases. This CDR3 contains 17 residues. The CDR3 spells CASSVGGHRLSTDTQYF. CDR3 in DNA: TGTGCCAGCAGCGTAGGGGGACACCGTCTTAGCACAGATACGCAGTATTTT. The whole variable domain, remainder taken from reference TRBV9 and TRBJ2-3, is DSGVTQTPKHLITATGQRVTLRCSPRSGDLSVYWYQQSLDQGLQFLIQYYNGEERAKGNILERFSAQQFPDLHSELNLSSLELGDSALYFCASSVGGHRLSTDTQYFGPGTRLTVL.

V usage is TRBV7-2 and J usage is TRBJ1-1; no definite D call. This CDR3 is 14 amino acids long. Trimming removed 2 bases at V and 3 bases at J, with 10 bases between. Germline lookup yields CDR1 SGHTA and CDR2 FQGNSA. The chain's CDR3 is CASSLNQADTEAFF. CDR3 bases: TGTGCCAGCAGCTTAAACCAAGCGGACACTGAAGCTTTCTTT. The full variable domain, its missing parts supplied by reference TRBV7-2 and TRBJ1-1, is GAGVSQSPSNKVTEKGKDVELRCDPISGHTALYWYRQSLGQGLEFLIYFQGNSAPDKSGLPSDRFSAERTGGSVSTLTIQRTQQEDSAVYLCASSLNQADTEAFFGQGTRLTVV.

This clonotype has more than one count but fewer than ten. The chain joins TRBV4-1 to TRBJ1-5; D might be TRBD1 (5 bases). The CDR3 runs 17 residues. Germline loops: CDR1 MGHRA, CDR2 YSYEKL. The ends were cut back, 1 base at V and 13 bases at J, with 26 bases in the middle. The CDR3: CASSQGLEPQKVGLQHF. In DNA form, the CDR3 reads TGCGCCAGCAGCCAAGGGTTAGAGCCTCAGAAGGTGGGGCTTCAGCATTTT.

This clonotype was seen more than once but under ten times. V gene TRBV3-1 combines with J gene TRBJ2-1; 14 nucleotides match TRBD2. V gave up 3 bases and J gave up 10 bases; unmatched junction bases: 5. Germline CDR1 and CDR2: LGHDT and YNNKEL (reference sequence). The CDR3 loop spans 15 amino acids. CDR3 DNA: TGTGCCAGCAGCCAGACTAGCGGGGGGGCTCGGGAGCAGTTCTTC. This translates into CASSQTSGGAREQFF.

This clonotype was picked up a small number of times. The genes are TRBV4-1 and TRBJ2-7, with D perhaps being TRBD1 or TRBD2 (5 bases each). Per germline, CDR1 MGHRA and CDR2 YSYEKL. V was trimmed by 1 base and J by 9 bases, leaving 16 bases between them. The CDR3 consists of 14 residues. CDR3 coding DNA: TGCGCCAGCAGCCAAGCCGGGGCTGCGTTGGGGCAGTACTTC. The encoded protein is CASSQAGAALGQYF.